This T cell receptor (beta chain) was sequenced in a study of T-cell reconstitution after alpha-beta-depleted transplantation in children. The library targeted TCRbeta and was prepared with unique molecular identifiers. One entry per CDR3 protein, called by TCRdb with MiXCR from the PCR reads. Among 450,000 to 700,000 distinct CDR3 sequences, 20% to 30% were seen once, and the ten largest hold about 35%. Remarks on this clonotype: Its antigen is not identified.

Whole-study findings and limits: It was reported that alpha-beta T cells came from several hundred expanded graft clones (about two months after transplant). Day-60 TCRbeta diversity that was high in some patients was derived from surviving recipient T cells and thymic progenitors. Newly produced T cells mostly accounted for T-cell counts and diversity one year post-transplant.

The source was PBMCs, collected before TCRalphabeta/CD19-depleted stem cell transplant. The clonotype comes from a boy in the first two years of life with Wiskott-Aldrich syndrome, due to receive a stem cell transplant.

The CDR3 DNA follows: TGCGCCAGCAGCTTGGGGGTGCTAGCGGGAGGGGGTGACGATGAGCAGTTCTTC. This codes for CASSLGVLAGGGDDEQFF. The J gene is TRBJ2-1, the V gene TRBV5-1; 12 bases map to TRBD2. Trimming removed 0 bases from V and 8 bases from J; junction bases left unmatched: 12. This CDR3 has 18 residues. The germline CDR1 and CDR2 sequences are SGHRS and YFSETQ.